This passage covers 30 T cell receptor beta chains from one sample sequenced in a study of shared clonotypes between healthy human individuals. The method was immunoSEQ multiplex PCR; TCRdb's version includes in-frame clones alone and lacks a portion of them. The sample consists of about 1 million clones, about 70% of them appearing once. Sequences were obtained from memory CD4+ T cells sorted from blood. The subset: CD45RA-negative fraction. Source of these receptors: a man aged 18 to 29 in good health.

The gene calls are TRBV7-9 and TRBJ1-4; no clear D gene. V shed 0 bases and J shed 0 bases, with 11 bases lying between them. Per germline, CDR1 SEHNR and CDR2 FQNEAQ (reference sequence). This CDR3 spans 17 amino acids. In DNA form, the CDR3 reads TGTGCCAGCAGCTTAGCGCGTGGATTAGCAACTAATGAAAAACTGTTTTTT. Translated: CASSLARGLATNEKLFF.

The genes are TRBV7-9 and TRBJ1-1; D remains unclear. There are 15 residues in the CDR3. CDR1 is SEHNR, CDR2 FQNEAQ, per germline (reference sequence). V gave up 5 bases and J gave up 0 bases, with 13 bases separating them. The CDR3 nucleotides are TGTGCCAGCAGCCCCGCCGGCAGGATGAACACTGAAGCTTTCTTT. Encoded protein: CASSPAGRMNTEAFF.

The chain has TRBV28 and TRBJ1-4; possibly TRBD1 for D (6 bases). This CDR3 has 15 amino acids. V was trimmed by 3 bases and J by 7 bases, leaving 15 bases between them. Germline V gene lookup returns CDR1 MDHEN and CDR2 SYDVKM. CDR3 coding DNA: TGTGCCAGCAGTTTTGCAGGGGCGAAGAGTGAAAAACTGTTTTTT. Its translation is CASSFAGAKSEKLFF.

The rearrangement links TRBV27 to TRBJ2-1; the D is unclear. CDR1 and CDR2 from the germline V gene are MNHEY and SMNVEV (reference sequence). This CDR3 is 13 amino acids long. V was cut by 6 bases and J by 3 bases, with 9 bases left in between. The CDR3 nucleotides read TGTGCCAGCAGCAGACCGGACTACAATGAGCAGTTCTTC. Protein product: CASSRPDYNEQFF.

The V call is TRBV6-6, the J call TRBJ1-2; D perhaps matches TRBD1 (6 bases). This CDR3 spans 15 amino acids. V lost 6 bases to trimming and J lost 2 bases, with 16 bases between them. CDR1 and CDR2 from the germline V gene are MNHNY and SVGAGI (reference sequence). CDR3 coding DNA: TGTGCCAGCAGCCCCGCCGGGGGGCAGAACTATGGCTACACCTTC. It yields the protein CASSPAGGQNYGYTF.

The J gene is TRBJ1-1, the V gene TRBV6-6, with a tentative D call TRBD1 (6 bases). The CDR3 has 14 residues. Germline V gene data show CDR1 as MNHNY and CDR2 as SVGAGI (reference sequence). V lost 6 bases and J lost 1, with 12 bases in between. CDR3 DNA sequence: TGTGCCAGCAGAGCCACAGGGAAGAACACTGAAGCTTTCTTT. This codes for CASRATGKNTEAFF.

The rearrangement links TRBV5-1 to TRBJ1-1; D gene unclear. V dropped 4 bases and J dropped 1 base, with 11 bases sitting between them. The CDR3 has 14 amino acids. Per the germline V gene, CDR1 is SGHRS and CDR2 is YFSETQ. CDR3 region: CASSRQNGNTEAFF. The DNA for the CDR3 is TGCGCCAGCAGCCGTCAAAACGGGAACACTGAAGCTTTCTTT.

The rearrangement joins TRBV5-1 to TRBJ2-5; D assignment may be TRBD1 or TRBD2 (6 bases each). CDR3 length equals 15 residues. Per germline, CDR1 SGHRS and CDR2 YFSETQ. V gave up 0 bases and J gave up 5 bases, with 14 bases separating them. The chain's CDR3 is CASSLEWGALETQYF. CDR3 DNA sequence: TGCGCCAGCAGCTTGGAGTGGGGGGCCCTCGAGACCCAGTACTTC.

This clone has a handful of counts. V usage is TRBV27 and J usage is TRBJ2-1; TRBD2 aligns across 8 bases. J was trimmed by 8 bases and V by 5 bases; bases with no gene match: 8. Per the germline V gene, CDR1 is MNHEY and CDR2 is SMNVEV (reference sequence). The CDR3 is made up of 14 amino acids. The CDR3, as DNA: TGTGCCAGCAGTGAAAGCGGGAGAATATATGAGCAGTTCTTC. As protein: CASSESGRIYEQFF.

The chain combines TRBV29-1 with TRBJ2-2; 11 nucleotides match TRBD1. This CDR3 has 15 residues. The V gene's germline CDR1 is SQVTM and CDR2 ANQGSEA. The ends lost 3 bases at V and 4 bases at J; junction bases unmatched: 4. The CDR3 spells CSVEGQGGVTGELFF. The DNA of the CDR3 is TGCAGCGTTGAGGGACAGGGGGGAGTCACCGGGGAGCTGTTTTTT.

V usage is TRBV28 and J usage is TRBJ1-6; tentatively, D is TRBD1 (5 bases). CDR1 and CDR2 from the germline V gene are MDHEN and SYDVKM. The CDR3 runs to 15 residues. The V gene lost 2 bases and the J gene lost 6 bases, with 11 bases spanning the gap. The DNA of the CDR3 is TGTGCCAGCAGTTTAACAGGTCCGGGTAATTCACCCCTCCACTTT. The encoded protein is CASSLTGPGNSPLHF.

This chain uses TRBV28 with TRBJ1-4; D might be TRBD1 (5 bases). This CDR3 has 16 amino acids. V was trimmed by 6 bases and J by 8 bases, leaving 22 bases between them. Germline values: CDR1 MDHEN, CDR2 SYDVKM. The CDR3 sequence is CASRLVRGAGSEKLFF. CDR3 sequence (DNA): TGTGCCAGCAGATTGGTTCGGGGCGCGGGTTCCGAAAAACTGTTTTTT.

The rearrangement joins TRBV12-5 to TRBJ2-7; D not resolved. CDR3 length: 10 residues. Germline CDR1 is LGHNT and CDR2 is FRNRAP. Deletions cut 6 bases from V and 6 bases from J, with 6 bases between. The CDR3 DNA is TGTGCTAGTGGACAAGGCGAGCAGTACTTC. As protein: CASGQGEQYF.

The chain joins TRBV6-5 to TRBJ2-3; 7 positions match TRBD2. With 4 bases clipped from V and 5 bases from J, the junction kept 12 bases outside the gene matches. From germline, CDR1 is MNHEY and CDR2 SVGAGI. There are 16 residues in the CDR3. DNA for the CDR3: TGTGCCAGCAGTTCAGGACTAGGATTTCGTGGAGATACGCAGTATTTT. This encodes CASSSGLGFRGDTQYF.

This chain uses TRBV11-3 with TRBJ1-6, with a tentative D call TRBD1 (5 bases). CDR3 size: 12 residues. Between the trimmed V and J ends, which lost 8 bases and 16 bases, there was a span of 18 bases. Germline V gene lookup returns CDR1 SGHNT and CDR2 YENEEA. The CDR3 DNA reads as TGTGCCAGCCTAGGATTCGGGGGACTACTCCACTTT. Its translation is CASLGFGGLLHF.

The chain is built from TRBV7-8 and TRBJ1-1; D uncertain. The CDR3 totals 12 residues. V lost 2 bases to trimming and J lost 8 bases, with 9 bases between them. In germline, CDR1 is SGHVS, CDR2 FQNEAQ. CDR3 sequence (DNA): TGTGCCAGCAGCTTATCTTCTAGCGAAGCTTTCTTT. It specifies CASSLSSSEAFF.

The chain employs TRBV2 and TRBJ1-2; 9 nucleotides line up with TRBD1. Trimming cost V 2 bases and J 8 bases; bases outside gene matches: 6. This CDR3 spans 14 amino acids. Germline V lookup: CDR1 SNHLY, CDR2 FYNNEI. CDR3 protein: CASSEIGTGSGYTF. The CDR3 DNA follows: TGTGCCAGCAGTGAAATCGGGACAGGGTCCGGCTACACCTTC.

The chain carries TRBV28 and TRBJ1-3, with a tentative D call TRBD1 (5 bases). Trimming took 6 bases from V and 7 from J, leaving 19 bases between them. The CDR3 is 15 amino acids. Germline CDR1 MDHEN, CDR2 SYDVKM. CDR3: CASRPGTRRRNTIYF. CDR3 nucleotide sequence: TGTGCCAGCAGACCGGGGACGAGGAGAAGGAACACCATATATTTT.

The chain is built from TRBV30 and TRBJ1-2; D ambiguous. Trimming took 3 bases from V and 4 from J, leaving 6 bases between them. CDR1 is GTSNPN and CDR2 is SVGIG in the germline V gene (reference sequence). CDR3 size: 11 residues. CDR3 protein: CAWSWTYGYTF. CDR3 bases: TGTGCCTGGAGCTGGACCTATGGCTACACCTTC. Complete variable domain (other parts from reference TRBV30 and TRBJ1-2): SQTIHQWPATLVQPVGSPLSLECTVEGTSNPNLYWYRQAAGRGLQLLFYSVGIGQISSEVPQNLSASRPQDRQFILSSKKLLLSDSGFYLCAWSWTYGYTFGSGTRLTVV.

CDR3 in amino acids: CATGEGWGTGELFF. Written as DNA, the CDR3 is TGTGCTACGGGAGAAGGGTGGGGCACCGGGGAGCTGTTTTTT. V and J are TRBV6-1 and TRBJ2-2, with a possible D match to TRBD2 (6 bases). From germline, CDR1 is MNHNS and CDR2 SASEGT. The CDR3 sequence is 14 residues long.

The chain carries TRBV5-4 and TRBJ1-2, with D unclear. This CDR3 is built from 13 residues. V dropped 5 bases and J dropped 2 bases, with 10 bases sitting between them. From germline, CDR1 is SGHNT and CDR2 YYREEE (reference sequence). The CDR3 protein is CASRSSWNYGYTF. CDR3 bases: TGTGCCAGCAGGTCTTCATGGAACTATGGCTACACCTTC.

This chain joins TRBV7-2 and TRBJ2-1; either TRBD1 or TRBD2 may supply D (5 bases each). With 5 bases removed from V and 7 bases from J, the gap between germline ends came to 24 bases. CDR1 is SGHTA, CDR2 FQGNSA, per germline. The CDR3 extends over 17 amino acids. The CDR3 sequence: CASSPERGSLPGNEQFF. In DNA, the CDR3 is TGTGCCAGCAGCCCAGAGAGGGGCAGCCTCCCGGGGAATGAGCAGTTCTTC.

The rearrangement joins TRBV2 to TRBJ2-1; 13 bases map to TRBD2. This CDR3 has 15 amino acids. Germline-derived CDR1 and CDR2 are SNHLY and FYNNEI. J gave up 6 bases and V 4 bases, and 3 bases lay outside the gene matches. DNA for the CDR3: TGTGCCAGCAGTGCGGGACTAGCGGGAACCAATGAGCAGTTCTTC. Translated, it gives CASSAGLAGTNEQFF.

This sequence joins TRBV21-1 and TRBJ2-7; the DNA was not compared with TRBD2, the D call given in the table. TRBV21-1 is annotated as a pseudogene. The CDR3 covers 16 residues. CDR3 sequence (DNA): TGTGCCAGCAGCGAAACTGGTCGGGGTTGGACCTACGAGCAGTACTTC. The encoded protein is CASSETGRGWTYEQYF.

This clone was observed at least ten times. The chain employs TRBV5-3 and TRBJ1-1; TRBD1 matches 8 bases. TRBV5-3 is labeled an ORF, and its function is uncertain. The V and J ends lost 0 bases and 10 bases, in that order; junction bases with no gene match: 5. The CDR3 length is 13 residues. The CDR3 protein is CARSLADRERAFF. The CDR3 bases are TGTGCCAGAAGCTTGGCGGACAGGGAAAGAGCTTTCTTT.

The chain combines TRBV29-1 with TRBJ1-1, with 9 bases fitting TRBD1. V lost 5 bases, J lost 0 bases, and 13 bases stayed unmatched. CDR3 length: 17 amino acids. CDR1 and CDR2 (germline): SQVTM, ANQGSEA. The CDR3 loop is CSVLGQGGILMNTEAFF. CDR3 nucleotide sequence: TGCAGCGTTCTGGGACAGGGAGGAATCCTGATGAACACTGAAGCTTTCTTT.

The chain employs TRBV6-6 and TRBJ2-5; 12 nucleotides match TRBD2. The trim removed 7 bases at V and 5 bases at J, leaving 5 bases unmatched. Germline V gene sequence: CDR1 MNHNY, CDR2 SVGAGI (reference sequence). The CDR3 contains 14 residues. CDR3 residues: CASTASGGAETQYF. Here the CDR3 DNA reads TGTGCCAGCACCGCTAGCGGGGGGGCGGAGACCCAGTACTTC.

V is TRBV7-9 and J is TRBJ2-1, with 7 bases that match TRBD2. Germline V gene lookup returns CDR1 SEHNR and CDR2 FQNEAQ (reference sequence). This CDR3 has 15 residues. Losses at the gene ends were 1 base for V and 4 bases for J; bases not matched to a gene: 4. The CDR3 protein is CASSLGPRGYNEQFF. The CDR3 nucleotides read TGTGCCAGCAGCTTAGGTCCGCGGGGGTACAATGAGCAGTTCTTC.

This chain connects TRBV7-3 to TRBJ2-3, with 8 bases identical to TRBD2. The CDR3 contains 15 residues. The germline V gene encodes CDR1 SGHTA and CDR2 FQGTGA. Trimming cost V 4 bases and J 5 bases; bases outside gene matches: 8. Here the CDR3 DNA reads TGTGCCAGCAGCTACTCCAGCGGGGGAGTAGATACGCAGTATTTT. It translates to CASSYSSGGVDTQYF. Full variable domain (remainder filled in from reference TRBV7-3 and TRBJ2-3): GAGVSQTPSNKVTEKGKYVELRCDPISGHTALYWYRQSLGQGPEFLIYFQGTGAADDSGLPNDRFFAVRPEGSVSTLKIQRTERGDSAVYLCASSYSSGGVDTQYFGPGTRLTVL.

This clone turned up a few times. This rearrangement joins TRBV9 to TRBJ1-2, with a possible D match to TRBD1 (5 bases). Trimming took off 0 bases at V and 8 bases at J, with 17 bases between the two ends. The CDR3 loop spans 15 amino acids. Germline V gene sequence: CDR1 SGDLS, CDR2 YYNGEE. DNA for the CDR3: TGTGCCAGCAGCGTAGTGGGGACCCCGCAAGACGGCTACACCTTC. Protein product: CASSVVGTPQDGYTF.